A selection of T cell receptor gamma chains follows, all from one sample in a study of intestinal T cells in coeliac disease. TCRdb re-called the multiplex PCR reads using CATT. The data show a few hundred gamma-chain clones, around 53% seen once. The material sequenced was a duodenal biopsy. The source of these receptors is a human donor who served as a control with a normal duodenal biopsy, not a healthy volunteer. The CDR3 runs from the conserved cysteine through the conserved F or W. Fields, in order: J gene, clone size, V gene, CDR3 DNA, CDR3 protein. A clone size is listed for some rows: how often the clone was seen (once, few, many), or a class if it is expanded.

TRGJ1/TRGJ2 - TRGV3 TGTGCCGACCTGGGACAGTCTTATTACAAGAAACTCTTT CADLGQSYYKKLF
TRGJ1/TRGJ2 - TRGV3 TGTGCCACCTGGGACAGGACAGTAAAGAAACTCTTT CATWDRTVKKLF
TRGJ1/TRGJ2 few TRGV3 TGTGCCACCCTGGGACGGTATTATAAGAAACTCTTT CATLGRYYKKLF
TRGJ1/TRGJ2 - TRGV10 TGTGCTGCGTGGGATATGGCCCAGGGCCATTATTATAAGAAACTCTTT CAAWDMAQGHYYKKLF
TRGJP1 - TRGV10 TGTGCTGCGTGGGATTCTTTCCCCCCCACTGGTTGGTTCAAGATATTT CAAWDSFPPTGWFKIF
TRGJP2 hyperexpanded TRGV2 TGTGCCACCTGGGACGGCCACGGTTGGATCAAGACGTTT CATWDGHGWIKTF
TRGJP1 few TRGV2 TGTGCCACCTGGGAGCGGGCTCCCTATACCACTGGTTGGTTCAAGATATTT CATWERAPYTTGWFKIF
TRGJ1/TRGJ2 few TRGV11 TGTGCCCTGCTGGATTTTTTCTGGGAGAAACTCTTT CALLDFFWEKLF
TRGJP2 - TRGV2 TGTGCACCTCGGGACTCCGGGTGGATCAAGACGTTT CAPRDSGWIKTF
TRGJ1/TRGJ2 - TRGV9 TGTGCCCTCATGGGGGGTAAGAAACTCTTT CALMGGKKLF
TRGJ1/TRGJ2 - TRGV10 TGTGCTGCGTGGGACTTAAAGATGGACGCAAAGAAACTCTTT CAAWDLKMDAKKLF
TRGJP2 - TRGV3 TGTGCCCCAGTCCCGGTAATAAGTAGTGATTGGATCAAGACGTTT CAPVPVISSDWIKTF
TRGJ1/TRGJ2 - TRGV9 TGTGCTCCTCCTTATTATAAGAAACTCTTT CAPPYYKKLF
TRGJ1/TRGJ2 few TRGV4 TGTGCCCACCTGGGATGGAAGAATTATTATAAGAAACTCTTT CAHLGWKNYYKKLF
TRGJ1/TRGJ2 - TRGV2 TGTGCCACCTGGGACGGGGCCGGATATTATAAGAAACTCTTT CATWDGAGYYKKLF
TRGJP1 - TRGV8 TGTGCACCTGGGATGACCACTGGTTGGTTCAAGATATTT CAPGMTTGWFKIF
TRGJP2 - TRGV2 TGTGCCACCTGGGACGGCCACTGGTTGGAAGTCAAGACGTTT CATWDGHWLEVKTF
TRGJ1/TRGJ2 - TRGV4 TGTGCACCTGATTCGTTTTATTATAAGAAACTCTTT CAPDSFYYKKLF
TRGJP1 - TRGV10 TGTGCTGCGGTGGGATTCTGCACTGGTTGGTTCAAGATATTT CAAVGFCTGWFKIF
TRGJ1/TRGJ2 - TRGV3 TGTGCCGACCTGGGACGGTATTATAAGAAACTCTTT CADLGRYYKKLF
TRGJP1 - TRGV10 TGTGCTGCGTGGGGATTACTTACTGGTTGGTTCAAGATATTT CAAWGLLTGWFKIF
TRGJ1/TRGJ2 once TRGV4 TGTGCCTACCCTTTTAAGAAACTCTTT CAYPFKKLF
TRGJP1 hyperexpanded TRGV8 TGTGCCACCTGGGATACCACTGGTTGGTTCAAGATATTT CATWDTTGWFKIF
TRGJP2 - TRGV3 TGTGCCCCAGTCCCGATAATAGTTAGTGATTGGATCAAGACGTTT CAPVPIIVSDWIKTF
TRGJP2 - TRGV3 TGTGCCCCAGTCCCGATAATAGCTAGTGATTGGATCAAGACGTTT CAPVPIIASDWIKTF
TRGJ1/TRGJ2 - TRGV10 TGTGCTGCGTGGGGATTCCTCGAGAAGAAACTCTTT CAAWGFLEKKLF
TRGJP2 - TRGV2 TGTGCCACCTGGGACGGACACGGGAGTAGTGATTGGATCAAGACGTTT CATWDGHGSSDWIKTF
TRGJ1/TRGJ2 - TRGV10 TGTGCTGCGTGGGAAACAGATTATTATAAGAAACTCTTT CAAWETDYYKKLF
TRGJ1/TRGJ2 - TRGV10 TGTGCTGCGTGGAAAAACGGGGGGGGGGGGAAACTCTTT CAAWKNGGGGKLF
TRGJ1/TRGJ2 - TRGV10 TGTGCCGGCGTGGGATTATGGGCCCAGGGCCATTATTATAAGAAACTCTTT CAGVGLWAQGHYYKKLF
TRGJ1/TRGJ2 - TRGV2 TGTGCCACCTGGACGAGTTATTATAAGAAACTCTTT CATWTSYYKKLF
TRGJ1/TRGJ2 few TRGV9 TGTGCCTTGTGGGGAGGTGCGAATTATTATAAGAAACTCTTT CALWGGANYYKKLF
TRGJ1/TRGJ2 once TRGV8 TGTGCCACCTGGGATACGCTGTCTTATTATAAGAAACTCTTT CATWDTLSYYKKLF
TRGJ1/TRGJ2 once TRGV11 TGTGCCTGCTGGATTTCCTCGGCGGGTTATTATAAGAAACTCTTT CACWISSAGYYKKLF
TRGJ1/TRGJ2 - TRGV4 TGTGCCACCTGGGATGGGCTCTTTATTATAAAGAAACTCTTT CATWDGLFIIKKLF
TRGJ1/TRGJ2 large TRGV8 TGTGCCACCTGGGATAGGCCTTATTATAAGAAACTCTTT CATWDRPYYKKLF
TRGJ1/TRGJ2 - TRGV4 TGTGCACCTGGGATTGAGAAACTCTTT CAPGIEKLF
TRGJ1/TRGJ2 large TRGV8 TGTGCACCTGGGATAGGAAAAAATTATTATAAGAAACTCTTT CAPGIGKNYYKKLF
TRGJP1 - TRGV10 TGTGCTGCGTGGGCGGGATATACCACTGGTTGGTTCAAGATATTT CAAWAGYTTGWFKIF
TRGJ1/TRGJ2 - TRGV3 TGTGCCACCTGGGACAAGAAAACGCTTATTATAAAGAAACTCTTT CATWDKKTLIIKKLF
TRGJP1 - TRGV2 TGTGCCCACCTGGGACGGGCTCCCTATACCACTGGTTGGTTCAAGATATTT CAHLGRAPYTTGWFKIF
TRGJP2 - TRGV2 TGTGCCACCTGGGACGGGCTGAGTAGTGATTGGATCAAGACGTTT CATWDGLSSDWIKTF
TRGJP2 - TRGV8 TGTGCCACCTGGGATAGGGTTGAGTGTATTGGAATCAAGACGTTT CATWDRVECIGIKTF
TRGJ1/TRGJ2 - TRGV10 TGTGCTGCATGGGTGTATTATAAGAAACTCTTT CAAWVYYKKLF
TRGJP1 - TRGV2 TGTGCCACCTGGGACGGGCTCCCTATAACCACTGGTTGGTTCAAGATATTT CATWDGLPITTGWFKIF
TRGJP2 - TRGV8 TGTGCACCTGGGATAGGGTTGAGTGATTGGATCAAGACGTTT CAPGIGLSDWIKTF
TRGJ1/TRGJ2 - TRGV4 TGTGCCACCTGGGATGTAAGCATAAGAAAACTCTTT CATWDVSIRKLF
TRGJ1/TRGJ2 once TRGV9 TGTGCCTTTGGTGGGAGGCCCCCCGTAAGGGGGGTACGAAAACTCTTT CAFGGRPPVRGVRKLF
TRGJP1 - TRGV2 TGTGCCACCTGGGACAGAATTACCACTGGTTGGTTCAAGATATTT CATWDRITTGWFKIF
TRGJP1 few TRGV10 TGTGCTGCGTGGGATTACGTTACTGGTTGGTTCAAGATATTT CAAWDYVTGWFKIF
TRGJ1/TRGJ2 - TRGV3 TGTGCCACCTGGGACAGTCTTATTAATAAGAAACTCTTT CATWDSLINKKLF
TRGJP1 few TRGV2 TGTGCCACCTGGGGACAGTCCACTGGTTGGTTCAAGATATTT CATWGQSTGWFKIF
TRGJP2 - TRGV10 TGTGCTGCGTGGGATTTTACTGAACCACCGAGTAGTGATTGGATCAAGACGTTT CAAWDFTEPPSSDWIKTF
TRGJ1/TRGJ2 hyperexpanded TRGV5 TGTGCCACCTGGGCCTCCTCTTATTATAAGAAACTCTTT CATWASSYYKKLF